These T cell receptor beta chains were read from a single sample in a study of blood T cell repertoires in COVID-19. Clones were sequenced by immunoSEQ multiplex PCR, and TCRdb holds only the in-frame ones, with some missing. The table has about 200,000 clones, about 80% seen once. Material: PBMCs or T cells enriched from blood (not recorded which). Receptor source: a man aged 35 to 55 who had recovered from COVID-19. CDR3s include the opening cysteine and the closing phenylalanine or tryptophan. A D gene is named only where the DNA matches it firmly. Not all rows give a size; the values are once, few, many and, for expanded clones, a class.

-	TRBV1	TRBJ1-4	-	CTSSQRRGVGGKLFF	TGCACCAGCAGCCAACGCCGGGGAGTGGGGGGAAAACTGTTTTTT
TRBD2	TRBV6-1	TRBJ2-1	-	CASSEALASGVDEQFF	TGTGCCAGCAGTGAAGCTCTGGCTAGCGGGGTCGATGAGCAGTTCTTC
TRBD1	TRBV6-5	TRBJ1-2	-	CASADRVNYGYTF	TGTGCCAGCGCGGACAGGGTTAACTATGGCTACACCTTC
-	TRBV9	TRBJ1-1	-	CASSTGMMNTEAFF	TGTGCCAGCAGCACAGGGATGATGAACACTGAAGCTTTCTTT
-	TRBV3-1/TRBV3-2	TRBJ1-5	-	CASSQEGLNQPQHF	TGTGCCAGCAGCCAAGAGGGCCTCAATCAGCCCCAGCATTTT
TRBD1	TRBV4-1	TRBJ1-1	-	CASTPKQGAGTEAFF	TGCGCCAGCACTCCCAAACAGGGGGCTGGCACTGAAGCTTTCTTT
-	TRBV4-2	TRBJ1-5	-	CASSQDRTANQPQHF	TGTGCCAGCAGCCAAGACCGGACAGCAAATCAGCCCCAGCATTTT
-	TRBV28	TRBJ1-1	-	CASSLLTEATEAFF	TGTGCCAGCAGTTTACTGACAGAGGCCACTGAAGCTTTCTTT
-	TRBV4-2	TRBJ2-3	-	CASSQDLGRALGKLNTQYF	TGTGCCAGCAGCCAAGATCTCGGGCGGGCGTTAGGGAAACTTAATACGCAGTATTTT
-	TRBV3-1/TRBV3-2	TRBJ2-2	-	CASSPTGRSLTGELFF	TGTGCCAGCAGCCCCACCGGCAGGTCTCTGACCGGGGAGCTGTTTTTT
TRBD1	TRBV5-1	TRBJ1-1	-	CASSLRTGLNTEAFF	TGCGCCAGCAGCTTACGGACAGGGTTGAACACTGAAGCTTTCTTT
-	TRBV5-4	TRBJ1-5	-	CASSLTPNQPQHF	TGTGCCAGCAGCTTGACACCAAATCAGCCCCAGCATTTT
-	TRBV7-2	TRBJ1-5	-	CASSQYRAQPQHF	TGTGCCAGCAGTCAATACAGGGCTCAGCCCCAGCATTTT
-	TRBV18	TRBJ1-4	once	CASSPPNRATNEKLFF	TGTGCCAGCTCACCACCCAACCGAGCAACTAATGAAAAACTGTTTTTT
-	TRBV4-1	TRBJ2-1	-	CASSQNVRRLVGSNEQFF	TGCGCCAGCAGCCAGAACGTGCGTCGACTGGTCGGGTCCAATGAGCAGTTCTTC
TRBD1	TRBV19	TRBJ2-6	-	CASSRLGTGPYSGANVLTF	TGTGCCAGTAGTAGATTAGGGACAGGCCCATACTCTGGGGCCAACGTCCTGACTTTC
-	TRBV11-2	TRBJ2-1	-	CASSLDRSNEQFF	TGTGCCAGCAGCTTAGACAGGTCGAATGAGCAGTTCTTC
-	TRBV10-1	TRBJ1-4	few	CASSSGNSNEKLFF	TGCGCCAGCAGTTCCGGGAACTCTAATGAAAAACTGTTTTTT
TRBD1	TRBV11-2	TRBJ2-7	-	CASSFKRTGASSYEQYF	TGTGCCAGCAGCTTCAAAAGGACAGGGGCGTCATCCTACGAGCAGTACTTC
-	TRBV30	TRBJ2-7	-	CAWSVQPGGYEQYF	TGTGCCTGGAGTGTACAACCAGGGGGGTACGAGCAGTACTTC
TRBD1	TRBV5-1	TRBJ2-7	once	CASSPRSGQENQYF	TGCGCCAGCAGCCCACGAAGTGGACAGGAAAATCAGTACTTC
TRBD2	TRBV4-1	TRBJ2-5	-	CASRQAGEETQYF	TGCGCCAGCAGACAAGCGGGGGAGGAGACCCAGTACTTC